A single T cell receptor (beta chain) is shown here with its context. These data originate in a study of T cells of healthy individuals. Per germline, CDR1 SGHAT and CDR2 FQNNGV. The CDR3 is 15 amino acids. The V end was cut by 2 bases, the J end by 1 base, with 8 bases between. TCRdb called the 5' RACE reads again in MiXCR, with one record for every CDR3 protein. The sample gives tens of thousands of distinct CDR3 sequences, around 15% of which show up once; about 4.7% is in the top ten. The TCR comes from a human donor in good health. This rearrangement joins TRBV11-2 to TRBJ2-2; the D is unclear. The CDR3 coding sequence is TGTGCCAGCAGCTTAATCCGCAGGAACACCGGGGAGCTGTTTTTT. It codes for CASSLIRRNTGELFF.